One and the same sample provided the 5 T cell receptor beta chains below, sequenced in a study of shared clonotypes between healthy human individuals. The assay was immunoSEQ multiplex PCR, and TCRdb's table has in-frame clones only and misses some. The sample lists approximately 470,000 clones, over 75% occurring once. Sample: PBMCs. These receptors all stem from a woman aged 40 to 50 in good health. Some clones in this sample may be carry-over from other donors' samples.

This clone has just a few counts. The CDR3 loop reads CASSTLVDSLVFEKLFF. Written as DNA, the CDR3 is TGTGCCAGCAGCACCCTCGTAGACAGTTTGGTGTTTGAAAAACTGTTTTTT. The V gene is TRBV7-6, the J gene TRBJ1-4; D is possibly TRBD1 (5 bases). Germline V gene lookup returns CDR1 SGHVS and CDR2 FNYEAQ. V lost 5 bases to trimming and J lost 7 bases, with 23 bases between them. The CDR3 is made up of 17 amino acids.

The chain recombines TRBV10-3 with TRBJ2-7; D may be TRBD1 (6 bases). Trimming stripped 4 bases from V and 4 bases from J, with 14 bases between. Germline V gene sequence: CDR1 ENHRY, CDR2 SYGVKD. This CDR3 is built from 14 residues. In DNA, the CDR3 is TGTGCCATCAGTGTGTTACAGGGTACTTACGAGCAGTACTTC. Translation gives CAISVLQGTYEQYF.

The chain recombines TRBV11-1 with TRBJ1-2; D perhaps matches TRBD1 (5 bases). This CDR3 has 14 residues. V lost 5 bases and J lost 6, with 16 bases in between. Germline assignment: CDR1 SGHAT and CDR2 FQDESV (reference sequence). CDR3 in amino acids: CASSPLGGEDGYTF. The CDR3 DNA sequence: TGTGCCAGCAGCCCATTAGGAGGGGAGGATGGCTACACCTTC.

This clone was recorded many times. The V and J genes are TRBV29-1 and TRBJ2-5, with unresolved D. V was cut by 4 bases and J by 4 bases, with 7 bases left in between. CDR3 length: 11 amino acids. The V gene's germline CDR1 is SQVTM and CDR2 ANQGSEA. This CDR3 reads CSVGGTETQYF. The CDR3 DNA reads as TGCAGCGTTGGAGGAACAGAGACCCAGTACTTC.

The chain employs TRBV6-5 and TRBJ1-1; 7 nucleotides align to TRBD1. V trimming: 5 bases; J trimming: 2 bases; junction bases outside the gene matches: 5. Germline CDR1 and CDR2: MNHEY and SVGAGI. The CDR3 is 14 residues long. For the CDR3, the DNA is TGTGCCAGCAGTATGACAGGGTCTAACACTGAAGCTTTCTTT. Encoded protein: CASSMTGSNTEAFF.